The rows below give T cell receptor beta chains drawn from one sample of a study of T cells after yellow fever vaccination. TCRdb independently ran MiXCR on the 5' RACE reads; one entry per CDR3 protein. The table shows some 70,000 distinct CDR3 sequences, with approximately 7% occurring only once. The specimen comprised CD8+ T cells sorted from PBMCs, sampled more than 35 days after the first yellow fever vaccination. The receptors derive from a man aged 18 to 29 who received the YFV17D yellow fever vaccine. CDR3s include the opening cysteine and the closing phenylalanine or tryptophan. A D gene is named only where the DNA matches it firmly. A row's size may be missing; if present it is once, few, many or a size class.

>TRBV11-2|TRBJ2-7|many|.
CASSLVYEQYF
TGTGCCAGCAGCTTAGTTTACGAGCAGTACTTC
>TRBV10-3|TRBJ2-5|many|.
CAISEDAETQYF
TGTGCCATCAGTGAGGACGCGGAGACCCAGTACTTC
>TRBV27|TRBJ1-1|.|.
CASSLYTGMNTEAFF
TGTGCCAGCAGTTTATATACGGGAATGAACACTGAAGCTTTCTTT
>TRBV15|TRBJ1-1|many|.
CATSRLEHTEAFF
TGTGCCACCAGCAGATTGGAGCACACTGAAGCTTTCTTT
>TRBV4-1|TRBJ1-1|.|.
CASSQITEAFF
TGCGCCAGCAGCCAAATCACTGAAGCTTTCTTT
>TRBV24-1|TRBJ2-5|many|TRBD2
CATSDPGLAGAKETQYF
TGTGCCACCAGTGATCCCGGACTAGCGGGGGCCAAAGAGACCCAGTACTTC
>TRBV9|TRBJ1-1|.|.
CASSSGVGYRHGEAFF
TGTGCCAGCAGCTCAGGAGTGGGGTATCGTCACGGCGAAGCTTTCTTT
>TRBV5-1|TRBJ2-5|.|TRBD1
CASGGDRDQSETQYF
TGCGCCAGCGGTGGTGACAGGGACCAATCGGAGACCCAGTACTTC
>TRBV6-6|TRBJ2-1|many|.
CASSISDYYEQFF
TGTGCCAGCAGTATCTCGGACTACTATGAGCAGTTCTTC
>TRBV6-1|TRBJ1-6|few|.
CASSEADWVSSYNSPLHF
TGTGCCAGCAGTGAAGCCGATTGGGTGAGCTCCTATAATTCACCCCTCCACTTT
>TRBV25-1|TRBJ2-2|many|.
CASSKTRPGELFF
TGTGCCAGCAGTAAGACTAGGCCCGGGGAGCTGTTTTTT
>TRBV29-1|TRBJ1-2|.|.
CSVTIDYGYTF
TGCAGCGTTACTATCGACTATGGCTACACCTTC
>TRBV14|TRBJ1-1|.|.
CASTHRRRSRGTEAFF
TGTGCCAGCACCCATAGAAGAAGATCCAGGGGCACTGAAGCTTTCTTT
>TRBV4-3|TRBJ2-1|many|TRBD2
CASSQDWLAGPNEQFF
TGCGCCAGCAGCCAAGATTGGCTAGCGGGCCCCAATGAGCAGTTCTTC
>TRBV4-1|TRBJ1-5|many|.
CASSQRPGNQPQHF
TGCGCCAGCAGCCAACGGCCCGGGAATCAGCCCCAGCATTTT
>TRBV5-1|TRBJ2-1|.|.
CASSLARASTIHEQFF
TGCGCCAGCAGCTTGGCCAGGGCCTCTACGATCCATGAGCAGTTCTTC
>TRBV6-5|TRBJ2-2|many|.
CASELDAAPPEVTGELFF
TGTGCCAGCGAGTTAGACGCCGCGCCCCCTGAAGTCACCGGGGAGCTGTTTTTT
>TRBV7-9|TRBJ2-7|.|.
CASSLDEGAYEQYF
TGTGCCAGCAGCTTAGACGAGGGCGCCTACGAGCAGTACTTC
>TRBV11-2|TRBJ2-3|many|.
CASSLVRTTGSTDTQYF
TGTGCCAGCAGCTTAGTCAGGACGACGGGTAGCACAGATACGCAGTATTTT
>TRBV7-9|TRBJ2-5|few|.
CASRRTRELDETQYF
TGTGCCAGCAGAAGGACCAGGGAGTTGGATGAGACCCAGTACTTC
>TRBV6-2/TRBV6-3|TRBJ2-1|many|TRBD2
CASSGEPSGGDEQFF
TGTGCCAGCAGCGGGGAACCTAGCGGGGGCGATGAGCAGTTCTTC
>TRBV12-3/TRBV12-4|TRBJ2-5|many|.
CASGSGSQYF
TGTGCCAGCGGTAGCGGATCCCAGTACTTC
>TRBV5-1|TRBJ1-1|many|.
CASSGTGANTEAFF
TGCGCCAGCAGCGGGACGGGGGCGAACACTGAAGCTTTCTTT
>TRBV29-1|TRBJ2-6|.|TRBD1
CSVWDRGPPGANVLTF
TGCAGCGTTTGGGACAGGGGGCCCCCTGGGGCCAACGTCCTGACTTTC
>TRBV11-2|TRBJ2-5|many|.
CASSSGHDQETQYF
TGTGCCAGCAGCTCGGGACATGACCAAGAGACCCAGTACTTC
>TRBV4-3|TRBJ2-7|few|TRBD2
CASSQGGGDEQYF
TGCGCCAGCAGCCAAGGGGGGGGGGACGAGCAGTACTTC
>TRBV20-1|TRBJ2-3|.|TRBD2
CSARDIAGGPTDTQYF
TGCAGTGCTAGAGATATAGCGGGGGGGCCCACAGATACGCAGTATTTT
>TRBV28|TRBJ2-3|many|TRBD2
CASSFPSGGRGTDTQYF
TGTGCCAGCAGTTTCCCCAGCGGGGGGCGAGGCACAGATACGCAGTATTTT
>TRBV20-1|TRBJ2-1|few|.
CSARGGRAHYNEQFF
TGCAGTGCTAGAGGGGGCAGGGCCCATTACAATGAGCAGTTCTTC
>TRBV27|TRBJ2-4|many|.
CASSLSRENIQYF
TGTGCCAGCAGTTTATCAAGGGAAAACATTCAGTACTTC
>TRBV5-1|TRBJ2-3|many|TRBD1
CASSLEGQGADTQYF
TGCGCCAGCAGCTTGGAGGGACAGGGGGCAGATACGCAGTATTTT
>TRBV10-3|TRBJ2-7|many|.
CAISDIGRSDGQYF
TGTGCCATCAGTGACATAGGCCGGAGCGACGGTCAGTACTTC
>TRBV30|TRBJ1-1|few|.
CAWEQFSETEAFF
TGTGCCTGGGAACAGTTCTCCGAGACTGAAGCTTTCTTT
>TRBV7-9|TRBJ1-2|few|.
CASSSPTDYYGYTF
TGTGCCAGCAGCTCCCCGACAGACTACTATGGCTACACCTTC
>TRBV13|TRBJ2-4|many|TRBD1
CASSLGTGPDIQYF
TGTGCCAGCAGCCTAGGGACAGGCCCTGACATTCAGTACTTC
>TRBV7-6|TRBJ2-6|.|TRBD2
CASSAHPTSGGRSGANVLTF
TGTGCCAGCAGCGCACACCCAACTAGCGGGGGGAGGTCTGGGGCCAACGTCCTGACTTTC
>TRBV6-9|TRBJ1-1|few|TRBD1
CASGEGGRTEAFF
TGTGCCAGCGGTGAAGGGGGCAGGACTGAAGCTTTCTTT